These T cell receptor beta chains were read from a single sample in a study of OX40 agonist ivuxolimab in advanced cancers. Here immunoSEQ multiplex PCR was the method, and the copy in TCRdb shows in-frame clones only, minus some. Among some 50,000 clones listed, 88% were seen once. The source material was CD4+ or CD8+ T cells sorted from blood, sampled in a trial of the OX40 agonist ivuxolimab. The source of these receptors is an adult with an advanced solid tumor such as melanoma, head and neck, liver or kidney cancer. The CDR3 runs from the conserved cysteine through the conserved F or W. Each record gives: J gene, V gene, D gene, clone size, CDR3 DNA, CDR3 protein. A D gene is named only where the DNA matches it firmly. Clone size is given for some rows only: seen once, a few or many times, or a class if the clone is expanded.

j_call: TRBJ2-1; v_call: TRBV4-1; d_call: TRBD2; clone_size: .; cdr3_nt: TGCGCCAGCAGCCAAGGACTAGCGGGAGCGGTGGATGAGCAGTTCTTC; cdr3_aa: CASSQGLAGAVDEQFF
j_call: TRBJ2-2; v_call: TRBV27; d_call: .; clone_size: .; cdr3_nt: TGTGCCAGCAGGCCCTTCTCAGGTACCGGGGAGCTGTTTTTT; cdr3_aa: CASRPFSGTGELFF
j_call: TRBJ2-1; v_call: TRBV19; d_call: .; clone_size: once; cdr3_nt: TGTGCCAGTAGATGGGGGGGTGTGACAGGGGCGCCTTACAATGAGCAGTTCTTC; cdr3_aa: CASRWGGVTGAPYNEQFF
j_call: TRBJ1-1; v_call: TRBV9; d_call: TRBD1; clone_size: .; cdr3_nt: TGTGCCAGCAGCGTAGCAGGGGGGGGCATTGAAGCTTTCTTT; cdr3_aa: CASSVAGGGIEAFF
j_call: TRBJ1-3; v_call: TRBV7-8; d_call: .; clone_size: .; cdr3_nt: TGTGCCAGCAGCCTGTCCGGCGAAAACACCATATATTTT; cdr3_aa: CASSLSGENTIYF
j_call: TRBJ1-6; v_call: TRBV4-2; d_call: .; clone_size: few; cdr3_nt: TGTGCCAGCAGCCCGGGACTAAATAATTCACCCCTCCACTTT; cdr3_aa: CASSPGLNNSPLHF
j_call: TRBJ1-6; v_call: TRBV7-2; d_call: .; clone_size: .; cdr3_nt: TGTGCCAGCAGCTCATTCAGGCTAGAGAATTCACCCCTCCACTTT; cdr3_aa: CASSSFRLENSPLHF
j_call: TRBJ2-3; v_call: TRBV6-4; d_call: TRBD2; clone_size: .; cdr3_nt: TGTGCCAGCAGTGACTCGGCGGGGGGGTCAGATACGCAGTATTTT; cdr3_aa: CASSDSAGGSDTQYF
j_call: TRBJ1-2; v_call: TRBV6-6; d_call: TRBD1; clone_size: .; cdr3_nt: TGTGCCAGCCACTTTTTGACAGGGGGCGCGGGTGGCTACACCTTC; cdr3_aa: CASHFLTGGAGGYTF
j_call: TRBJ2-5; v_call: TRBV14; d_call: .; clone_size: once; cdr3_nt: TGTGCCAGCAGCCTGGGAGAGACGATTTTGGAGACCCAGTACTTC; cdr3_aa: CASSLGETILETQYF
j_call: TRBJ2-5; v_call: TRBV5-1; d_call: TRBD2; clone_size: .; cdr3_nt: TGCGCCAGCAGCCCGGAGGTAGCGGGAGTAGGAGAGACCCAGTACTTC; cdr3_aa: CASSPEVAGVGETQYF
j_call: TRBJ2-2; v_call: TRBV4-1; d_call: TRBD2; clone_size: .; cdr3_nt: TGCGCCAGCAGCCACCCCTGGGGCGGGAGTCGGACCGGGGAGCTGTTTTTT; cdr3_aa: CASSHPWGGSRTGELFF
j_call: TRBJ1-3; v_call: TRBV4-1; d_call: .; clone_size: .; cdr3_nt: TGCGCCAGCAGCCAAGATCCAGCAAGCTTCTCTGGAAACACCATATATTTT; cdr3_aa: CASSQDPASFSGNTIYF
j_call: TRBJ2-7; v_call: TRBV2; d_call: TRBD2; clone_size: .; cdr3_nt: TGTGCCAGCAGCTTTAGCGGGAGGGCCTACGAGCAGTACTTC; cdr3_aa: CASSFSGRAYEQYF
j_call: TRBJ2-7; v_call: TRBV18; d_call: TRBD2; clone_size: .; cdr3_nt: TGTGCCAGCTCACCAGGACTAGCGCCGGGCGAGCAGTACTTC; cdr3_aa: CASSPGLAPGEQYF
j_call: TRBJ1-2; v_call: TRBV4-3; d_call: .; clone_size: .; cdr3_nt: TGCGCCAGCAGCCAAGATGTAGGCTTCGGGGGCTATGGCTACACCTTC; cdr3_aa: CASSQDVGFGGYGYTF
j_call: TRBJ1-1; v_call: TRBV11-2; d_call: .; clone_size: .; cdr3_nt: TGTGCCAGCAGCTTACTACAGGGTTTAGTGAACACTGAAGCTTTCTTT; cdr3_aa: CASSLLQGLVNTEAFF
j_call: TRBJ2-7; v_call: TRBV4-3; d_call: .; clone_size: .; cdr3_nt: TGCGCCAGCAGCCCCGGGACTCTTTCCTACGAGCAGTACTTC; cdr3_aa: CASSPGTLSYEQYF
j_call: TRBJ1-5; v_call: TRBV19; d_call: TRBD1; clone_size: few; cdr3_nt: TGTGCCAGTAGTGTGGGACAGTCGAATCAGCCCCAGCATTTT; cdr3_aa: CASSVGQSNQPQHF
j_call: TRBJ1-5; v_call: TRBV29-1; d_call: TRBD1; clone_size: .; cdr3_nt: TGCAGCGTTACCGGGACAGATAGCAATCAGCCCCAGCATTTT; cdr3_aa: CSVTGTDSNQPQHF
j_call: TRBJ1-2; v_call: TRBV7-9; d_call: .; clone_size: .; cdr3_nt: TGTGCCAGCAGCTTAAGTCAAGGCTATGGCTACACCTTC; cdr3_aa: CASSLSQGYGYTF
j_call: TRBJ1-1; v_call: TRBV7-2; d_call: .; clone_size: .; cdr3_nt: TGTGCCAGCAGCTTAAGGAGGACTGAAGCTTTCTTT; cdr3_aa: CASSLRRTEAFF
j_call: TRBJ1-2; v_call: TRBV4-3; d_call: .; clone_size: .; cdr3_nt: TGCGCCAGCAGCCAAGATCGGGCAGGGACGGATGGCTACACCTTC; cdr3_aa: CASSQDRAGTDGYTF
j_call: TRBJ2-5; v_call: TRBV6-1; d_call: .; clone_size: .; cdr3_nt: TGTGCCAGCTCGGGGGTTGAGACCCAGTACTTC; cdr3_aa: CASSGVETQYF
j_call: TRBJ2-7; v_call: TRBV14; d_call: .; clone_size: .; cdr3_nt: TGTGCCAGCAGCTATGATCCTTACGAGCAGTACTTC; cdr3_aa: CASSYDPYEQYF
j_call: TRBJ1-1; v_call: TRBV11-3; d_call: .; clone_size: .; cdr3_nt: TGTGCCAGCAGCTTCCAGACAGGAGCGAACACTGAAGCTTTCTTT; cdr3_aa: CASSFQTGANTEAFF
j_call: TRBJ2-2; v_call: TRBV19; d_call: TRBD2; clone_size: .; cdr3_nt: TGTGCCAGTACCGTAGCGGGATACACCGGGGAGCTGTTTTTT; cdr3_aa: CASTVAGYTGELFF
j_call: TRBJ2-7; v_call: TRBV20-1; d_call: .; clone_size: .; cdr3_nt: TGCAGTGCTGCTGGTACCTACGAGCAGTACTTC; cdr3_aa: CSAAGTYEQYF
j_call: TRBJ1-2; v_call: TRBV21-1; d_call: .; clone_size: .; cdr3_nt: TGTGCCAGCAGCAAAGTAAAGGGGGCGGTGAACTATGGCTACACCTTC; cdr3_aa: CASSKVKGAVNYGYTF
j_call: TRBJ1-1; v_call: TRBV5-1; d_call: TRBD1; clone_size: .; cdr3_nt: TGCGCCAGCAGCGGATGGGACAGTGGAGAAGCTTTCTTT; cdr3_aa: CASSGWDSGEAFF
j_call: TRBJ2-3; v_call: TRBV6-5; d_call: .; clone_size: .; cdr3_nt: TGTGCCAGCAGTTACGTGGGGTTTCCAGATACGCAGTATTTT; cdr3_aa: CASSYVGFPDTQYF
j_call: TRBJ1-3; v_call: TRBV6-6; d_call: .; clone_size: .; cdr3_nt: TGTGCCAGCAAAGCGAACTCTGGAAACACCATATATTTT; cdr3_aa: CASKANSGNTIYF
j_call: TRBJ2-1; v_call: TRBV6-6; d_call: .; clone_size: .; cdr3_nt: TGTGCCAGCAGTCCAGCGGCTCAGGGAAATTACAATGAGCAGTTCTTC; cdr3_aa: CASSPAAQGNYNEQFF
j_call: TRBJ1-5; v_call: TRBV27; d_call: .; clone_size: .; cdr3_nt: TGTGCCAGCAGTTTTGGAGGGGGGAAGCCCCAGCATTTT; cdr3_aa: CASSFGGGKPQHF
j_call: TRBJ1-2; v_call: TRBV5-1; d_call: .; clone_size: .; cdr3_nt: TGCGCCAGCAGCTCATCCGGTATATATGGCTACACCTTC; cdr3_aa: CASSSSGIYGYTF
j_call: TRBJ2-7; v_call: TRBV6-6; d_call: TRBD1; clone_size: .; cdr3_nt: TGTGCCAGCAGTTTCCGACTGGGACAGGTAACGTCGTACTTC; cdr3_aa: CASSFRLGQVTSYF
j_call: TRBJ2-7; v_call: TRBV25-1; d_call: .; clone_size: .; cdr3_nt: TGTGCCAGCAGTGAATTGGGGGGACCCCACGAGCAGTACTTC; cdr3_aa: CASSELGGPHEQYF
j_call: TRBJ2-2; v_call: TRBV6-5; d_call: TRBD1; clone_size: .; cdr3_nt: TGTGCCAGCAGGGACAGGTTAACCGGGGAGCTGTTTTTT; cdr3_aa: CASRDRLTGELFF
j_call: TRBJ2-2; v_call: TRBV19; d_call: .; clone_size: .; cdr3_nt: TGTGCCAGTAGTATTTGGGGCATGAACACCGGGGAGCTGTTTTTT; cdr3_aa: CASSIWGMNTGELFF
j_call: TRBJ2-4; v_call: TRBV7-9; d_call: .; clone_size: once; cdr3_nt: TGTGCCAGCAGCCCCCTAAAAAACATTCAGTACTTC; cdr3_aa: CASSPLKNIQYF
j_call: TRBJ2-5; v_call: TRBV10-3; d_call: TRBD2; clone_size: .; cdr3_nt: TGTGCCATCACGTCTAGCGGGCGTCAAGAGACCCAGTACTTC; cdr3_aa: CAITSSGRQETQYF
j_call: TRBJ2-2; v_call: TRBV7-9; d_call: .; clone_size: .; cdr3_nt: TGTGCCAGCAGCTTAGAAGATAGCGGCACCCGGGAGCTGTTTTTT; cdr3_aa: CASSLEDSGTRELFF
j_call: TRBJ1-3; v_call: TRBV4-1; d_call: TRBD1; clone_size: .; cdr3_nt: TGCGCCAGCAGCCAACCACCCCCTTGGGACAGGACTACCTCTGGAAACACCATATATTTT; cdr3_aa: CASSQPPPWDRTTSGNTIYF
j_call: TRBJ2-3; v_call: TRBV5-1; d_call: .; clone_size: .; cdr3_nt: TGCGCCAGCAGCTTGGTAGCTTTCACAGATACGCAGTATTTT; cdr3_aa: CASSLVAFTDTQYF
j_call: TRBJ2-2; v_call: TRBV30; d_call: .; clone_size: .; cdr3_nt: TGTGCCTGGAGTCGTAGCGGAGCGAACACCGGGGAGCTGTTTTTT; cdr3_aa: CAWSRSGANTGELFF
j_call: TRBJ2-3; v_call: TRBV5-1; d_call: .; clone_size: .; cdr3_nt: TGCGCCAGCCATCAGGGATTGAGCACAGATACGCAGTATTTT; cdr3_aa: CASHQGLSTDTQYF
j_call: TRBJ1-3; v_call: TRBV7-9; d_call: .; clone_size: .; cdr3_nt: TGTGCCAGCAGCTATGGGACGGACTCTGGAAACACCATATATTTT; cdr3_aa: CASSYGTDSGNTIYF
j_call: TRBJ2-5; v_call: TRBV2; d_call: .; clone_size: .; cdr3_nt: TGTGCCAGCAGTGAGCAGGGGCCACAAGAGACCCAGTACTTC; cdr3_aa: CASSEQGPQETQYF
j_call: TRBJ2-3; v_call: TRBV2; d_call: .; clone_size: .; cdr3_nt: TGTGCCAGCCTAAGGGACACCACAGATACGCAGTATTTT; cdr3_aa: CASLRDTTDTQYF
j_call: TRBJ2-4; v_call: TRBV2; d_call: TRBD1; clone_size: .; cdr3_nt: TGTGCCAGCAGGAGGGACAGGCAACTAGCCAAAAACATTCAGTACTTC; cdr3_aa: CASRRDRQLAKNIQYF
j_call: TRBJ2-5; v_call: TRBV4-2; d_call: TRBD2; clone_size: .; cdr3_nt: TGTGCCAGCAGCCAAGAGATGACTAGCGGGATCGAGACCCAGTACTTC; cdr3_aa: CASSQEMTSGIETQYF
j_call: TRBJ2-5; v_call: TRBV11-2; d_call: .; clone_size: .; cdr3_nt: TGTGCCAGCAGCTTATCGGAGACCCAGTACTTC; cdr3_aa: CASSLSETQYF
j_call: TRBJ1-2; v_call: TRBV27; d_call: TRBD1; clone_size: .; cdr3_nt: TGTGCCAGCAGTTTATTGGCAGGGGGCGAACTTACTAACTATGGCTACACCTTC; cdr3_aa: CASSLLAGGELTNYGYTF
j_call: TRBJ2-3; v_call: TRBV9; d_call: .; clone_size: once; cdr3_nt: TGTGCCAGCGCGGCTTACACAGATACGCAGTATTTT; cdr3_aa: CASAAYTDTQYF
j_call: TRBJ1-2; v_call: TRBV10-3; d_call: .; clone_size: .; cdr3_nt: TGTGCCATCAGTGAGTCTCCCTTCACGGGTAACTATGGCTACACCTTC; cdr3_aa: CAISESPFTGNYGYTF
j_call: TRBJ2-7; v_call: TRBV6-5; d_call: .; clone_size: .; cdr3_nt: TGTGCCAGCAACCCTCCTAGCGAGCAGTACTTC; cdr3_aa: CASNPPSEQYF
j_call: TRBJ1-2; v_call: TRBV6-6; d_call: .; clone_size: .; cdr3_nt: TGTGCCAGCAGTTACTCCACAGGGAGAGATGGCTACACCTTC; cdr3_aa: CASSYSTGRDGYTF
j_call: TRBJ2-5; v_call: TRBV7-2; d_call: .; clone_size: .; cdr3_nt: TGTGCCAGCAGCGCACTCCAAGAGACCCAGTACTTC; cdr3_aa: CASSALQETQYF
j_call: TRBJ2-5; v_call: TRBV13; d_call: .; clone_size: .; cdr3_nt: TGTGCCAGCAGCCAACTGGACCACCAAGACCAGTACTTC; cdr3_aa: CASSQLDHQDQYF
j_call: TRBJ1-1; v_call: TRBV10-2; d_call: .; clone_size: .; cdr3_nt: TGCGCCAGCAGTGAGTCCGTTTTAGAAGCTTTCTTT; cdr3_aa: CASSESVLEAFF